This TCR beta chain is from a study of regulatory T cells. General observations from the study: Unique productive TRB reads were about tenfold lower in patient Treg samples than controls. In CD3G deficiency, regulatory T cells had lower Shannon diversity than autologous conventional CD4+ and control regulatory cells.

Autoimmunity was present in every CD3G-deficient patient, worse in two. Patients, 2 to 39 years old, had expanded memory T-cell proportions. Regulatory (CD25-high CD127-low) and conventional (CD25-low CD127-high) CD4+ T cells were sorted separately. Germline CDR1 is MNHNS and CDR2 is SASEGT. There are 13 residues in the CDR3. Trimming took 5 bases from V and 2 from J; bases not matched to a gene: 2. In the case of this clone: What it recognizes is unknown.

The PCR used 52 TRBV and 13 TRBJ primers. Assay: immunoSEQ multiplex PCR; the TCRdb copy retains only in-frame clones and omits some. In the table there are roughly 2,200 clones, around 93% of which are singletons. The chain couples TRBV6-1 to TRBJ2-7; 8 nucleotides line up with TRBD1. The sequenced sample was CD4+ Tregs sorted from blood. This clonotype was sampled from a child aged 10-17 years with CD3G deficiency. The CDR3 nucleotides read TGTGCCAGCAGTTCCAGGGGGCCCTACGAGCAGTACTTC. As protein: CASSSRGPYEQYF.